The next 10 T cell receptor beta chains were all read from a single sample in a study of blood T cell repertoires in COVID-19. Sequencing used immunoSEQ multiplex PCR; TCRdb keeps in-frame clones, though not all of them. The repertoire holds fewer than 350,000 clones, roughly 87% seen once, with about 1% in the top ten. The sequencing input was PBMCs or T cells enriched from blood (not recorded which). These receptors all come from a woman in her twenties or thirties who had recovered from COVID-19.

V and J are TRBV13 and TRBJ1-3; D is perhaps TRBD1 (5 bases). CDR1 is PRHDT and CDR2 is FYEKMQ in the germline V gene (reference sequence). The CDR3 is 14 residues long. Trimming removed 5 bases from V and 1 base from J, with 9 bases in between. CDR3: CASSLEGSGNTIYF. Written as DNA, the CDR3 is TGTGCCAGCAGCCTGGAGGGGTCTGGAAACACCATATATTTT. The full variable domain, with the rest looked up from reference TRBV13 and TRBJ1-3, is AAGVIQSPRHLIKEKRETATLKCYPIPRHDTVYWYQQGPGQDPQFLISFYEKMQSDKGSIPDRFSAQQFSDYHSELNMSSLELGDSALYFCASSLEGSGNTIYFGEGSWLTVV.

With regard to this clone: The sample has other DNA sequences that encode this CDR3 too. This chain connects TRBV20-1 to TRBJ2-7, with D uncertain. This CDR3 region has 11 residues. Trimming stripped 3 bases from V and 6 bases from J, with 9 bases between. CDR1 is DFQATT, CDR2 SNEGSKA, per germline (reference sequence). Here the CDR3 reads CSASLASEQYF. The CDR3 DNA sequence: TGCAGTGCTAGCTTAGCCAGCGAGCAGTACTTC.

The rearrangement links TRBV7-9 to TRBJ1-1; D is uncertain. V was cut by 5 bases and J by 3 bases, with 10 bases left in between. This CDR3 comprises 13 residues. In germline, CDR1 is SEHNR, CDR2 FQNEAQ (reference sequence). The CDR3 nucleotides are TGTGCCAGCAGCCCAGGATGGGACACTGAAGCTTTCTTT. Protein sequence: CASSPGWDTEAFF. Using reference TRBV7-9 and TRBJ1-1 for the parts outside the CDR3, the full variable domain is DTGVSQNPRHKITKRGQNVTFRCDPISEHNRLYWYRQTLGQGPEFLTYFQNEAQLEKSRLLSDRFSAERPKGSFSTLEIQRTEQGDSAMYLCASSPGWDTEAFFGQGTRLTVV.

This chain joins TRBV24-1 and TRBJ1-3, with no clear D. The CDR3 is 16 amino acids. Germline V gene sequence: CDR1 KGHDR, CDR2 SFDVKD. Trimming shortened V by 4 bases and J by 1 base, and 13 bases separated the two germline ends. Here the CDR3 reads CATSDPFRVSGNTIYF. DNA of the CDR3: TGTGCCACCAGTGACCCGTTTCGGGTTTCTGGAAACACCATATATTTT.

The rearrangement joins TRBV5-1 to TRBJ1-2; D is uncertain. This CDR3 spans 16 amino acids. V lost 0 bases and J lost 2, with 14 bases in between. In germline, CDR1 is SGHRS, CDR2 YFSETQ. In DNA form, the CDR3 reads TGCGCCAGCAGCTTGGGGGCCGGGGTCCTAAACTATGGCTACACCTTC. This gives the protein CASSLGAGVLNYGYTF. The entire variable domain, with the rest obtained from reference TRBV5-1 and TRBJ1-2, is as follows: KAGVTQTPRYLIKTRGQQVTLSCSPISGHRSVSWYQQTPGQGLQFLFEYFSETQRNKGNFPGRFSGRQFSNSRSEMNVSTLELGDSALYLCASSLGAGVLNYGYTFGSGTRLTVV.

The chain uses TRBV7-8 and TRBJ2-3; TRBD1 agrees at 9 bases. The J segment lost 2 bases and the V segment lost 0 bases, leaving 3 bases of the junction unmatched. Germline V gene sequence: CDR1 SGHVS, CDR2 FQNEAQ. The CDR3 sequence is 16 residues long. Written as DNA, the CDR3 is TGTGCCAGCAGCTTAGCCGGGACAGGGTACACAGATACGCAGTATTTT. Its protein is CASSLAGTGYTDTQYF.

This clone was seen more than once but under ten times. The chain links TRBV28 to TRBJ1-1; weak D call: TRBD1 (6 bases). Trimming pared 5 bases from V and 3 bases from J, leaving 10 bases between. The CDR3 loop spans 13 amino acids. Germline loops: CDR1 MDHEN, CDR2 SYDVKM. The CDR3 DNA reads TGTGCCAGCAGTCATCCAGGGGACACTGAAGCTTTCTTT. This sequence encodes CASSHPGDTEAFF.

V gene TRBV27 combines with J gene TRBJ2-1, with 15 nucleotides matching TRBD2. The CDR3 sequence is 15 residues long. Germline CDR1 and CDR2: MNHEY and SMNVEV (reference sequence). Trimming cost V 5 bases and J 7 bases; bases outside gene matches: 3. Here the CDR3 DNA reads TGTGCCAGCAGTCTGGGACTAGCGGGAGGAAATGAGCAGTTCTTC. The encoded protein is CASSLGLAGGNEQFF.

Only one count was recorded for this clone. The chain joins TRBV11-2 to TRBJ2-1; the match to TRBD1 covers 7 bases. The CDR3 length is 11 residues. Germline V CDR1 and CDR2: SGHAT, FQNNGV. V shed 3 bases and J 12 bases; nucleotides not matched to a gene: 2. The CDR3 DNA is TGTGCCAGCAGCTTGAGGGGGCCGCAGTTCTTC. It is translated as CASSLRGPQFF.

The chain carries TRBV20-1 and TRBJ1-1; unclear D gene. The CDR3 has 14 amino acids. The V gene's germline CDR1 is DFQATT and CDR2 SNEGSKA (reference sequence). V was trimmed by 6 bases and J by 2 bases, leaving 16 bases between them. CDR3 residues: CSASGSGLNTEAFF. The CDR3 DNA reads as TGCAGTGCAAGTGGCAGCGGCTTAAACACTGAAGCTTTCTTT.